One and the same sample provided the 20 T cell receptor beta chains below, sequenced in a study of T cell responses to AZD1222 COVID-19 vaccine. Repertoires were generated with immunoSEQ multiplex PCR, while TCRdb's copy carries only in-frame clones and drops some. Of about 150,000 clones in the sample, less than 90% were seen once. Here the sequenced sample was peripheral blood, taken on day 0 of MenACWY control vaccination. The receptor source for this set is an adult in good health.

The chain uses TRBV19 and TRBJ2-1, with 12 bases fitting TRBD1. The germline CDR1 and CDR2 sequences are LNHDA and SQIVND (reference sequence). Trimming took 6 bases from V and 6 from J; bases not matched to a gene: 6. The length of the CDR3 is 15 residues. CDR3 residues: CASSLGQGASNEQFF. CDR3 bases: TGTGCCAGTAGCTTGGGACAGGGGGCGAGCAATGAGCAGTTCTTC.

The chain joins TRBV20-1 to TRBJ2-7, with TRBD1 identical over 8 bases. The CDR3 totals 13 residues. Germline CDR1 is DFQATT and CDR2 is SNEGSKA (reference sequence). With 6 bases clipped from V and 3 bases from J, the junction kept 7 bases outside the gene matches. The CDR3 region has the DNA TGCAGTGCCAGTGGGACAGGTGACTACGAGCAGTACTTC. As protein: CSASGTGDYEQYF.

This clone showed up just once. The rearrangement links TRBV15 to TRBJ2-7; D unresolved. The CDR3 is 12 amino acids. Per the germline V gene, CDR1 is LNHNV and CDR2 is YYDKDF (reference sequence). V dropped 6 bases and J dropped 3 bases, with 9 bases sitting between them. CDR3 sequence (DNA): TGTGCCACCAGTTCAGGAGTCTACGAGCAGTACTTC. This gives the protein CATSSGVYEQYF.

The genes are TRBV5-1 and TRBJ2-1; TRBD2 matches at 11 bases. Germline V lookup: CDR1 SGHRS, CDR2 YFSETQ. V trimming: 4 bases; J trimming: 4 bases; junction bases outside the gene matches: 10. The CDR3 runs 17 residues. CDR3 region: CASSGTSGAPFYNEQFF. DNA for the CDR3: TGCGCCAGCAGCGGGACTAGCGGAGCCCCGTTTTACAATGAGCAGTTCTTC.

The rearrangement links TRBV3-1 (or the pseudogene TRBV3-2) to TRBJ1-2; no clear D. The germline CDR1 and CDR2 sequences are LGHDT and YNNKEL (reference sequence). There are 13 residues in the CDR3. Trimming shortened V by 2 bases and J by 6 bases, and 10 bases separated the two germline ends. DNA of the CDR3: TGTGCCAGCAGCCAATGGGTCAAAAATGGCTACACCTTC. Its translation is CASSQWVKNGYTF.

The gene calls are TRBV6-5 and TRBJ2-1; tentative D call: TRBD1 (5 bases). CDR3 length: 12 residues. The V gene's germline CDR1 is MNHEY and CDR2 SVGAGI. Trimming took 6 bases from V and 13 from J, leaving 16 bases between them. The CDR3 DNA reads TGTGCCAGCAGCGTATTTAGGGGATTTCAGTTCTTC. Its protein product is CASSVFRGFQFF.

The chain carries TRBV12-3 or TRBV12-4 and TRBJ1-3, with D uncertain. Between the trimmed V and J ends, which lost 1 base and 7 bases, there was a span of 5 bases. This CDR3 has 12 amino acids. The CDR3 bases are TGTGCCAGCAGTTTAGGGCCGAACACCATATATTTT. Amino acid sequence: CASSLGPNTIYF.

The J gene is TRBJ2-1, the V gene TRBV19; TRBD2 aligns across 14 bases. The CDR3 length is 14 residues. Germline lookup yields CDR1 LNHDA and CDR2 SQIVND (reference sequence). After removal of 7 bases from V and 7 bases from J, the junction contained 3 bases not matched to a gene. The CDR3 loop reads CASMGTSGRNEQFF. The CDR3 DNA is TGTGCCAGTATGGGGACTAGCGGGAGAAATGAGCAGTTCTTC.

The V and J genes are TRBV6-5 and TRBJ1-2; 8 bases align to TRBD1. CDR1 is MNHEY and CDR2 is SVGAGI in the germline V gene. The CDR3 spans 16 residues. Trimming cost V 6 bases and J 4 bases; bases outside gene matches: 13. CDR3 residues: CASRYLRGRKGYGYTF. The CDR3 DNA follows: TGTGCCAGCAGATACCTCAGGGGGCGAAAAGGCTATGGCTACACCTTC.

The CDR3 protein is CASSYSFNGGTDTQYF. CDR3 coding DNA: TGTGCCAGCAGTTACTCGTTCAATGGCGGGACAGATACGCAGTATTTT. The chain couples TRBV6-5 to TRBJ2-3; tentative D call: TRBD2 (5 bases). V was cut by 0 bases and J by 3 bases, with 13 bases left in between. The germline gives CDR1 MNHEY, CDR2 SVGAGI. This CDR3 is built from 16 residues.

This chain uses TRBV9 with TRBJ2-5, with 9 bases that match TRBD1. The CDR3 has 15 amino acids. Per germline, CDR1 SGDLS and CDR2 YYNGEE. Losses at the gene ends were 4 bases for V and 10 bases for J; bases not matched to a gene: 14. CDR3: CASSNQQGAIGVQYF. CDR3 DNA: TGTGCCAGCAGCAATCAACAGGGGGCGATAGGGGTCCAGTACTTC. The variable domain in full, completed from reference TRBV9 and TRBJ2-5, reads DSGVTQTPKHLITATGQRVTLRCSPRSGDLSVYWYQQSLDQGLQFLIQYYNGEERAKGNILERFSAQQFPDLHSELNLSSLELGDSALYFCASSNQQGAIGVQYFGPGTRLLVL.

Comment on this clone: This CDR3 is also generated by other DNA sequences in the sample. This CDR3 is CASTRQNTGELFF. In nucleotides, the CDR3 is TGTGCCAGCACCCGTCAGAACACCGGGGAGCTGTTTTTT. The rearrangement links TRBV12-3 or TRBV12-4 to TRBJ2-2, with D hard to call. V lost 7 bases to trimming and J lost 1 base, with 7 bases between them. This CDR3 is built from 13 residues.

This clone appeared once. This sequence joins TRBV5-1 and TRBJ2-7; 11 bases match TRBD1. Germline values: CDR1 SGHRS, CDR2 YFSETQ. CDR3 size: 16 residues. V lost 0 bases to trimming and J lost 7 bases; unmatched junction nucleotides: 9. CDR3 sequence reads: CASSLGRTGGLREQYF. As DNA, the CDR3 is TGCGCCAGCAGCTTGGGACGGACAGGGGGCCTACGTGAGCAGTACTTC.

The chain has TRBV6-4 and TRBJ2-7; TRBD2 might be the D (5 bases). This CDR3 contains 18 residues. CDR1 is MRHNA and CDR2 is SNTAGT in the germline V gene. V gave up 3 bases and J gave up 0 bases, with 21 bases separating them. CDR3 region: CASSEFRGTPISSYEQYV. The CDR3 DNA sequence: TGTGCCAGCAGTGAATTTCGGGGAACCCCCATTAGCTCCTACGAGCAGTACGTC.

Turning to this clone: An end of the junction does not agree with germline; a read error may underlie this. This chain uses TRBV7-7 with TRBJ2-3; D remains ambiguous. Germline V gene lookup returns CDR1 SSHAT and CDR2 FNYEAQ (reference sequence). This CDR3 region has 15 residues. For the CDR3, the DNA is TGTGCTAGCAGCCCCCGGCCGGGCCGCACAGATACGCAGTATTTT. Protein product: CASSPRPGRTDTQYF.

The gene calls are TRBV28 and TRBJ1-4, with D perhaps matching TRBD1 (5 bases). V was pared by 0 bases and J by 3 bases, with 17 bases between. CDR3 length: 18 amino acids. Germline CDR1 and CDR2: MDHEN and SYDVKM. The CDR3, as DNA: TGTGCCAGCAGTTTATGGGACCTGGGGGGGGAGGCTAATGAAAAACTGTTTTTT. The encoded protein is CASSLWDLGGEANEKLFF.

The chain has TRBV5-6 and TRBJ2-7, with D perhaps TRBD1 (6 bases). Germline V lookup: CDR1 SGHDT, CDR2 YYEEEE. The V end was cut by 4 bases, the J end by 0 bases, with 14 bases between. The CDR3 length is 15 residues. The CDR3 DNA reads TGTGCCAGCAGCCCCCTAACAGGGAGCTCCTACGAGCAGTACGTC. This gives the protein CASSPLTGSSYEQYV.

The chain joins TRBV20-1 to TRBJ2-5, with TRBD2 matching over 11 bases. Germline values: CDR1 DFQATT, CDR2 SNEGSKA (reference sequence). Unmatched junction bases numbered 11, after V lost 3 bases and J lost 5 bases. The length of the CDR3 is 16 residues. CDR3 sequence reads: CSASPSGRPTGETQYF. DNA of the CDR3: TGCAGTGCTAGTCCTAGCGGGAGGCCCACCGGCGAGACCCAGTACTTC.

The chain uses TRBV6-2 or TRBV6-3 and TRBJ1-5; possible D gene TRBD1, 6 bases. Germline lookup yields CDR1 MNHEY and CDR2 SVGEGT. The CDR3 consists of 13 residues. V lost 6 bases, J lost 7 bases, and 13 bases lay in between. The CDR3 sequence: CASSGSGVQPQHF. The CDR3 DNA reads as TGTGCCAGCAGCGGTTCAGGGGTGCAGCCCCAGCATTTT.

The count of this clone is one. The chain has TRBV19 and TRBJ1-1, with unresolved D. Germline loops: CDR1 LNHDA, CDR2 SQIVND (reference sequence). The V and J ends lost 7 bases and 1 base respectively, with 7 bases between them. The CDR3 is 12 amino acids. The CDR3 DNA sequence: TGTGCCAGTAATTGGGGGAACACTGAAGCTTTCTTT. It is translated as CASNWGNTEAFF.